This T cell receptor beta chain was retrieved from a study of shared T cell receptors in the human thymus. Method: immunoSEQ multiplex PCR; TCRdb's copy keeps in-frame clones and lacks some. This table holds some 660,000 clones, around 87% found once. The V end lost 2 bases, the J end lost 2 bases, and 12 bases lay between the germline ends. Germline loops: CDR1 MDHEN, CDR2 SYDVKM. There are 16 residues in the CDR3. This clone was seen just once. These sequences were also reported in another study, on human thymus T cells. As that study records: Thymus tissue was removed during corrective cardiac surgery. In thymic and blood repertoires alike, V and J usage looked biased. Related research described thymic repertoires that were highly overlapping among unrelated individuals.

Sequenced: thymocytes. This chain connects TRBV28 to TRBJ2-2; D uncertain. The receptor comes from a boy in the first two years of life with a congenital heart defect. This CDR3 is CASSLRELPNTGELFF. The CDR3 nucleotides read TGTGCCAGCAGTTTAAGAGAGTTGCCCAACACCGGGGAGCTGTTTTTT.